One and the same sample provided the 5 T cell receptor beta chains below, sequenced in a study of blood T cell repertoires in COVID-19. Assay used: immunoSEQ multiplex PCR; TCRdb lists only in-frame clones, some missing. The sample shows some 350,000 clones, approximately 86% of them seen only once. The sequencing sample was made of peripheral blood. The source of these receptors is a human donor in a cohort sampled during active COVID-19.

The gene calls are TRBV11-2 and TRBJ1-6, with TRBD1 identical over 7 bases. The CDR3 has 16 residues. Germline lookup yields CDR1 SGHAT and CDR2 FQNNGV. The trim removed 4 bases at V and 5 bases at J, leaving 8 bases unmatched. CDR3 sequence reads: CASSSGGQADNSPLHF. CDR3 DNA sequence: TGTGCCAGCAGCTCCGGCGGACAGGCGGATAATTCACCCCTCCACTTT.

V gene TRBV6-1 combines with J gene TRBJ1-6; no definite D call. CDR1 and CDR2 from the germline V gene are MNHNS and SASEGT. This CDR3 has 13 amino acids. Trimming took 3 bases from V and 5 from J, leaving 5 bases between them. CDR3 sequence (DNA): TGTGCCAGCAGTGACACGGATAATTCACCCCTCCACTTT. Protein sequence: CASSDTDNSPLHF.

The genes are TRBV28 and TRBJ2-7, with 7 bases lining up with TRBD1. Germline V lookup: CDR1 MDHEN, CDR2 SYDVKM. With 9 bases clipped from V and 2 bases from J, the junction kept 10 bases outside the gene matches. CDR3 length equals 14 residues. CDR3 bases: TGTGCCAGTGAACTTCCAGGGGGTCCCTACGAGCAGTACTTC. This translates into CASELPGGPYEQYF.

This chain joins TRBV3-1 (or the pseudogene TRBV3-2) and TRBJ1-4; the D is unclear. Germline CDR1 is LGHDT and CDR2 is YNNKEL (reference sequence). V was clipped by 4 bases and J by 4 bases, with 4 bases between them. This CDR3 has 12 amino acids. The CDR3 nucleotides read TGTGCCAGCAGCCCCCATAATGAAAAACTGTTTTTT. Translating it yields CASSPHNEKLFF.

J is TRBJ2-5 and V is TRBV11-2; no firm D call. The CDR3 has 14 residues. Trimming took off 0 bases at V and 3 bases at J, with 8 bases between the two ends. Per germline, CDR1 SGHAT and CDR2 FQNNGV. The DNA for the CDR3 is TGTGCCAGCAGCTTAGAGGGCAGTAAAGAGACCCAGTACTTC. Amino acid sequence: CASSLEGSKETQYF.